This T cell receptor (beta chain) was documented in a study of T cells after yellow fever vaccination (dated by TCRdb to the late 2010s). For the study in its entirety: The SMART-Seq v4 Ultra Low Input RNA kit was used to prepare libraries from fractions with low cell numbers. To follow T-cell clones before and after both primary and booster YFV17D yellow fever vaccination, bulk TCR alpha and beta repertoires underwent longitudinal sequencing. Two healthy male donors, one aged 18 to 30 and one aged 30 to 39 years, were included in the cohort. Bulk PBMC replicates and cell subsets were isolated from blood drawn at multiple timepoints before and after both primary and secondary immunization.

The V end loses 1 base and the J end loses 5 bases, and a stretch of 8 bases separates them. CDR1 SGHRS and CDR2 YFSETQ are derived from the germline V gene. The CDR3 starts with the cysteine, ends with the phenylalanine, and has 13 residues. Solely the CDR3 DNA is kept, with 39 bases framed from the first base. In the case of this clonotype: Which antigen it targets is not known. No base-level quality is on record; no much larger clone is a single base apart.

What the study reported, not specific to this receptor: The secondary T-cell response was found to be weaker but faster than the primary response, with a peak reached on day 5 rather than on day 15. Computational filtering was needed because FACS-sorted repertoires could contain abundant contaminating clonotypes from the bulk population. A small share of clonotypes occurred in both CD4 and CD8 compartments, likely arising from convergent recombination. Most clones expanded after primary vaccination (about 96% of CD4 and roughly 90% of CD8) were re-detected after the booster, suggesting that broad memory maintenance occurred. Because only a couple of donors were included in the study, the extent to which the findings can be generalized is limited.

Synthesis of TCR cDNA relied on 5'RACE template switching, a step that introduced a universal primer site along with unique molecular identifiers. Priming for cDNA synthesis came from both the TCR alpha and TCR beta constant segments. Libraries were amplified in two PCR steps, with sample barcodes and sequencing adapters added in the second step. Sequencing of libraries was done on Illumina HiSeq 2500 (2x100 bp) or NovaSeq (2x150 bp). The study's own analysis went as follows. MIGEC handled demultiplexing of reads and collapsing into UMI consensus sequences, while MiXCR performed V(D)J alignment. Clonotypes responding to the vaccine were identified with edgeR on replicate PBMC samples, with the criteria of FDR below 0.01 and a log2 fold change above 5 up to day 15. Bulk clonotypes were assigned CD4 or CD8 identity according to which sequenced CD4 or CD8 repertoire held them at higher abundance. TCRdb handled the public reads itself, with Q25 trimming in fastp and clone calling in MiXCR, and kept productive beta chains. Rows merge per CDR3 protein into single entries with the most common DNA and genes. In this record, the V and J calls reflect TCRdb's handling and not the investigators' own analysis. A total of a few hundred thousand distinct CDR3 sequences appear in this sample, approximately 21% of them only once. In total, the top ten clones hold roughly an eighth of the sample.

The treatment or condition label on this specimen signifies: live attenuated yellow fever vaccine strain. Two biological replicates of bulk PBMCs were collected at each blood-draw timepoint. PBMCs were isolated from peripheral blood using a standard Ficoll-Paque protocol. TriZol was used to extract RNA from bulk PBMCs, from CD4 and CD8 fractions, and from dextramer-positive and dextramer-negative fractions. Sequenced material: PBMCs, taken 15 days after the yellow fever booster vaccination. The chain is assembled from TRBV5-1 and TRBJ2-3, with a tentative D gene TRBD1 over 5 matching bases. The origin of this receptor is a man aged 30 to 39 who received the YFV17D yellow fever vaccine. The base sequence is TGCGCCAGCAGCTTGACAGGTGGAGATACGCAGTATTTT. This translates into CASSLTGGDTQYF.